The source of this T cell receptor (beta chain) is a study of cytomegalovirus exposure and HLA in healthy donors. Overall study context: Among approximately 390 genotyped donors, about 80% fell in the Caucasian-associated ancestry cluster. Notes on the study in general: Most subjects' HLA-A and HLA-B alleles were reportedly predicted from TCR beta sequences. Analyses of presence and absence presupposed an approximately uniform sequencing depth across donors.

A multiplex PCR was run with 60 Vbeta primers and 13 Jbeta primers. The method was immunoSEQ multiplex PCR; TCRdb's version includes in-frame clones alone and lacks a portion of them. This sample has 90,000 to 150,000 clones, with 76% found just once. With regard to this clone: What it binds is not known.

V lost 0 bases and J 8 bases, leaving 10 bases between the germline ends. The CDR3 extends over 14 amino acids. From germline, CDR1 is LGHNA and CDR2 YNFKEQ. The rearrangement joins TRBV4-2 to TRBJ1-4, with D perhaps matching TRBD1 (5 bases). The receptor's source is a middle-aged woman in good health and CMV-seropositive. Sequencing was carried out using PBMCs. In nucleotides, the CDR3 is TGTGCCAGCAGCCAAGATGGGGGGTACGAAAAACTGTTTTTT. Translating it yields CASSQDGGYEKLFF.